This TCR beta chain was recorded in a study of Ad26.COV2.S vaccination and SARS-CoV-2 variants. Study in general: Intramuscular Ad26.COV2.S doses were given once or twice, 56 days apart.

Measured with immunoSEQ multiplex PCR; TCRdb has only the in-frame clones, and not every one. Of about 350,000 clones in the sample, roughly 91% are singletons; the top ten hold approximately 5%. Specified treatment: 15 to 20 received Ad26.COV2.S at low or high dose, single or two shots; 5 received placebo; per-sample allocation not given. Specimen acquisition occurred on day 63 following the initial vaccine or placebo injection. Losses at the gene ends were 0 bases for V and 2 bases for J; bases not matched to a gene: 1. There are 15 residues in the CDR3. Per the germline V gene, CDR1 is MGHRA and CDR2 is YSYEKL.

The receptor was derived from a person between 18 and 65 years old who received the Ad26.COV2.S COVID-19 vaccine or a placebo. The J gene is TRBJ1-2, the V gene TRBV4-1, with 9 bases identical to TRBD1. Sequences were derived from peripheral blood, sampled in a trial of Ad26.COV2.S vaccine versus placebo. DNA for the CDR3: TGCGCCAGCAGCCAAGAAGGGACAGGGAACTATGGCTACACCTTC. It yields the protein CASSQEGTGNYGYTF.